This T cell receptor beta chain was found in a study of T cell responses to AZD1222 COVID-19 vaccine. Whole-study results and caveats: Spike-specific TCR depth and breadth grew after two AZD1222 doses. It was only a handful of AZD1222 recipients who were seropositive at baseline. At 160-218 and 743-854, vaccine-associated CD4 TCRs were dominant, and they spanned spike.

Turning to this clone: Its antigen is not known.

The V end lost 8 bases, the J end lost 4 bases, and 14 bases lay between the germline ends. This CDR3 has 13 residues. Germline assignment: CDR1 MDHEN and CDR2 SYDVKM. Some clones are missing from TCRdb's copy, which holds only in-frame ones; the method was immunoSEQ multiplex PCR. The repertoire holds 140,000 to 150,000 clones, with just over 90% as singletons. The source is an adult in good health. The sample here was peripheral blood, taken on day 0 of MenACWY control vaccination. The chain carries TRBV28 and TRBJ1-2; tentatively, D is TRBD1 (6 bases). DNA for the CDR3: TGTGCCAGCGAGTTACAGGGTGGCTATGGCTACACCTTC. Its protein product is CASELQGGYGYTF.